This entry is about one T cell receptor (beta chain). CDR1 and CDR2 (germline): MGHDK, SYGVNS. The V segment lost 5 bases and the J segment 5 bases; nucleotides outside the gene matches: 8. The length of the CDR3 is 15 residues. Sequenced by immunoSEQ multiplex PCR; TCRdb stores in-frame clones only, minus some. The table records under 150,000 clones, around 82% of them present only once. The data originate from a study of cytotoxic CD8 clonotypes in ibrutinib-treated CLL. The input for sequencing was PBMCs, taken after 36 months of ibrutinib treatment. The gene calls are TRBV25-1 and TRBJ1-4; TRBD1 agrees at 7 bases. The origin of this receptor is a human donor with chronic lymphocytic leukemia. This CDR3 reads CASSNAGQLNEKLFF. The CDR3 bases are TGTGCCAGCAGTAATGCGGGACAGCTAAATGAAAAACTGTTTTTT.